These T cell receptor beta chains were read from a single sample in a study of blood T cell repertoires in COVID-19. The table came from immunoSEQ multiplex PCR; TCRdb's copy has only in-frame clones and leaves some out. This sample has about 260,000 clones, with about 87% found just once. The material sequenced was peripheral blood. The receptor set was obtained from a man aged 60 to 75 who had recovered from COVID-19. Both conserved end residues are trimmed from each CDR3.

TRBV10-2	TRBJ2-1	ASSDNGRGGRNEQF
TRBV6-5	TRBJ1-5	ASRDGVSQPQH
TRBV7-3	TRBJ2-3	ASSPLASDTQY
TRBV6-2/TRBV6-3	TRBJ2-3	ASTPNPLAGVAVGLDTQY
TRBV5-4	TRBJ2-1	ASSLGDLYNEQF
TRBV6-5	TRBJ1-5	ASSYAAGSNQPQH
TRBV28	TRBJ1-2	ASSLDSYGYT
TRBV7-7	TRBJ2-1	ASSLGSGGYNEQF
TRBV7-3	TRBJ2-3	ASSLVGGDSPPPTDTQY
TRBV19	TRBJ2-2	ASRNGQGFGELF
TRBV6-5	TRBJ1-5	ASSPSWQVNQPQH
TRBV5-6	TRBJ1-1	ASSLKGAEAF
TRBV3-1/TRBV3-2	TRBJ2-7	ASSQDRSAGGYEQY
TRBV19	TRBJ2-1	ASRPPGLASNEQF
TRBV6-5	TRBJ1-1	ASRKDNLNTEAF
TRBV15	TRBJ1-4	ATSRDLQYGTYPREKLF
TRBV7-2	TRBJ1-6	ASSLVGQGGSNSPLH
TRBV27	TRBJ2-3	ASTRRGQVYEDTQY
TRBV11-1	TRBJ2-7	ASSLDRGSEQY
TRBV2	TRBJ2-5	ASSDHPTGSRTQY
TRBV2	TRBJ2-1	ASSERGGLAPREQF
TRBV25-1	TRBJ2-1	ASSESHGSEQF
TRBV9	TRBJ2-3	ASSVTPSRSSTDTQY
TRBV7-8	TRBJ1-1	ASSLRGGTAEAF
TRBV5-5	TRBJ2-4	ASSTGTSGGDKNIQY
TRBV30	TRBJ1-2	AWTGGGETYGYT
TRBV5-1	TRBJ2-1	ASSLRGTGDRVLGRNEQF
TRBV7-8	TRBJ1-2	ASSYESRGANYGYT
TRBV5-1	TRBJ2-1	ASSSLAGDNEQF
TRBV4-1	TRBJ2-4	ASSPGGAAAKNIQY
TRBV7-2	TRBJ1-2	ASSLATNYGYT
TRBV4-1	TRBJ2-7	ASSPGLADYEQY
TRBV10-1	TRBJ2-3	ASSETWTSGGTQY
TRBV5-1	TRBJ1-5	ASSPGGQGSNQPQH
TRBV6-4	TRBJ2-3	ASSPGLASDTQY
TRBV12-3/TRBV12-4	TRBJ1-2	ASSFYNGYT
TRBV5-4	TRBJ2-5	ASSGTGPETQY
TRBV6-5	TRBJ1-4	ATRVEKLF
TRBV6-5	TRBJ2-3	ATRAFGNTQY
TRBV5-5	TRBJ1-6	ASSLVTGGGASPLH
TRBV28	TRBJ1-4	ATKRVEKLF
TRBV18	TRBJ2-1	ASSPPRNQINEQF